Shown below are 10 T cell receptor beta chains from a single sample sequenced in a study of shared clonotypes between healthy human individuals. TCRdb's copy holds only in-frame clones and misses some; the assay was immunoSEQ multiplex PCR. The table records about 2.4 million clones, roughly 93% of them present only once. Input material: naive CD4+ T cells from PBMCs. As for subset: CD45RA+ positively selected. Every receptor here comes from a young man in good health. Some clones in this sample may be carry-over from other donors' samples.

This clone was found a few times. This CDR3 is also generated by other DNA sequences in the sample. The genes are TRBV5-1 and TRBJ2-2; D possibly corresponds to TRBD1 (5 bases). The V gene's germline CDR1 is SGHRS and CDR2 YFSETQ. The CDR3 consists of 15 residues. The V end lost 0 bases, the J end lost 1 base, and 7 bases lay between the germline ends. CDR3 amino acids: CASSLAGQNTGELFF. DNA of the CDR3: TGCGCCAGCAGCTTGGCCGGACAGAACACCGGGGAGCTGTTTTTT.

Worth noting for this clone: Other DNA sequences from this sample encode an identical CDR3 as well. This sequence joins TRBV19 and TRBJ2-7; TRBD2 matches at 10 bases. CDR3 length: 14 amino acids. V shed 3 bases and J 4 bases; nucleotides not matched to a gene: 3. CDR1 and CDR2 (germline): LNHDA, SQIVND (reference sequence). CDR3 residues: CASSIASGSYEQYF. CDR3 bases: TGTGCCAGTAGTATTGCTAGCGGGAGTTACGAGCAGTACTTC.

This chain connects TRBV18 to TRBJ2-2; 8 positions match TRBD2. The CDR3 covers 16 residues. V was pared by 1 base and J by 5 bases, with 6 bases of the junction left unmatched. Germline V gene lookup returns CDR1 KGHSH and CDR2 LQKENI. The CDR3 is CASSPQLAGTTGELFF. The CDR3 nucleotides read TGTGCCAGCTCACCACAGTTAGCGGGGACGACCGGGGAGCTGTTTTTT.

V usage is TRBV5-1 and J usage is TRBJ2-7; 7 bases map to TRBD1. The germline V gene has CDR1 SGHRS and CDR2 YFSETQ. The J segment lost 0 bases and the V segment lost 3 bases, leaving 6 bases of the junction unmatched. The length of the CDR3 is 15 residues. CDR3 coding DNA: TGCGCCAGCAGCTCGATGGGACAGAGCTCCTACGAGCAGTACTTC. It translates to CASSSMGQSSYEQYF. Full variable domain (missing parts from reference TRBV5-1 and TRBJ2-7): KAGVTQTPRYLIKTRGQQVTLSCSPISGHRSVSWYQQTPGQGLQFLFEYFSETQRNKGNFPGRFSGRQFSNSRSEMNVSTLELGDSALYLCASSSMGQSSYEQYFGPGTRLTVT.

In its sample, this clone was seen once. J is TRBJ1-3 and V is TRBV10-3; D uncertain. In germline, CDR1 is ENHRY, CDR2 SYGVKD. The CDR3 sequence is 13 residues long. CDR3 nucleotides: TGTGCTTCTCTGGGGAAGGCGGGAAACACCATATATTTT. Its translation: CASLGKAGNTIYF.

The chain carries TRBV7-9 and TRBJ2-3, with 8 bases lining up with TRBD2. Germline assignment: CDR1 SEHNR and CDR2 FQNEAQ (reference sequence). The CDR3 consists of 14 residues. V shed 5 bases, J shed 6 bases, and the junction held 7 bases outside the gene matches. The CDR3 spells CASSATTGGDTQYF. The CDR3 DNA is TGTGCCAGCAGCGCGACGACGGGGGGGGATACGCAGTATTTT.

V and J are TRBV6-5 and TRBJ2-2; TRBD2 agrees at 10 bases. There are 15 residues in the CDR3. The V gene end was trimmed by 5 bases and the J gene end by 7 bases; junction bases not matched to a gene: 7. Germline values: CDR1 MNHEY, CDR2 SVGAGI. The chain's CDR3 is CASSPLAGVVGELFF. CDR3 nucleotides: TGTGCCAGCAGTCCGCTAGCGGGAGTCGTCGGGGAGCTGTTTTTT.

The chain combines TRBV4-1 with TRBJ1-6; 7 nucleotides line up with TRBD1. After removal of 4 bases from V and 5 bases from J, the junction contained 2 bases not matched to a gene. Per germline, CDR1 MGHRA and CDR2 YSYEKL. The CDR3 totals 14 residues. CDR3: CASSRQGDNSPLHF. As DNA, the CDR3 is TGCGCCAGCAGCCGACAGGGCGATAATTCACCCCTCCACTTT.

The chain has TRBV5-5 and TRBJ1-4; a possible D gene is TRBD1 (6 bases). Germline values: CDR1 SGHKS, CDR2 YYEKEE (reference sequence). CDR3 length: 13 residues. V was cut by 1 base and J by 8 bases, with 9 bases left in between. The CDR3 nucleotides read TGTGCCAGCAGCTTGTATGGGACAGAAAAACTGTTTTTT. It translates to CASSLYGTEKLFF.

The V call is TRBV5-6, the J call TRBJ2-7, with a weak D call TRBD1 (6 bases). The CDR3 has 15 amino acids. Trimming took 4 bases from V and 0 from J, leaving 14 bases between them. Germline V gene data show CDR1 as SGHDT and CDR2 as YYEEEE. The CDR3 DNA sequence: TGTGCCAGCAGCCCGGGAACAGGGTTCTCCTACGAGCAGTACTTC. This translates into CASSPGTGFSYEQYF.